This entry lists 32 T cell receptor beta chains sequenced from one sample in a study of blood T cell repertoires in COVID-19. Sequencing was performed with immunoSEQ multiplex PCR; in TCRdb, only in-frame clones are kept and a portion is missing. The sample holds 100,000 to 120,000 clones, roughly 85% seen once. The sequencing sample was made of peripheral blood. All receptors derive from a human donor in a cohort sampled during active COVID-19.

This chain uses TRBV5-4 with TRBJ1-1, with 8 bases that match TRBD1. Germline V gives CDR1 SGHNT, CDR2 YYREEE (reference sequence). The CDR3 totals 14 residues. V was pared by 4 bases and J by 5 bases, with 7 bases of the junction left unmatched. CDR3 DNA sequence: TGTGCCAGCAGCCGACAGGGGAGGGGGACTGAAGCTTTCTTT. It codes for CASSRQGRGTEAFF.

The chain links TRBV25-1 to TRBJ1-2; TRBD1 agrees at 7 bases. V lost 7 bases, J lost 8 bases, and 10 bases stayed unmatched. Germline CDR1 is MGHDK and CDR2 is SYGVNS. The CDR3 contains 13 residues. CDR3 nucleotide sequence: TGTGCCAGCACCGGAGACAGGGAGGAAGGCTACACCTTC. Translated: CASTGDREEGYTF.

The chain employs TRBV18 and TRBJ1-5, with D uncertain. CDR3 size: 15 residues. V was trimmed by 2 bases and J by 2 bases, leaving 10 bases between them. Per germline, CDR1 KGHSH and CDR2 LQKENI. The CDR3 protein is CASSPEGSGNQPQHF. In DNA form, the CDR3 reads TGTGCCAGCTCACCAGAGGGCTCGGGCAATCAGCCCCAGCATTTT.

The chain has TRBV9 and TRBJ2-1; TRBD1 matches 9 bases. Germline values: CDR1 SGDLS, CDR2 YYNGEE. The CDR3 covers 15 residues. J was trimmed by 9 bases and V by 2 bases; bases with no gene match: 9. The CDR3 DNA sequence: TGTGCCAGCAGCGTCTTCGACAGGGGGACGGGTGAGCAGTTCTTC. This codes for CASSVFDRGTGEQFF.

V usage is TRBV3-1 (or the pseudogene TRBV3-2) and J usage is TRBJ1-1; D ambiguous. V was cut by 4 bases and J by 10 bases, with 16 bases left in between. Germline V gene data show CDR1 as LGHDT and CDR2 as YNNKEL (reference sequence). This CDR3 has 13 amino acids. This chain's CDR3 is CASSPLSRRVAFF. The CDR3 region has the DNA TGTGCCAGCAGCCCCTTAAGTCGCCGGGTAGCTTTCTTT.

The rearrangement uses TRBV30 and TRBJ1-6; D may be TRBD1 (6 bases). The CDR3 covers 13 residues. Looked up from germline, CDR1 is GTSNPN and CDR2 is SVGIG (reference sequence). Between the trimmed V and J ends, which lost 4 bases and 7 bases, there was a span of 11 bases. The CDR3 region has the DNA TGTGCCTGGACTGCGCAGGGGAATTCACCCCTCCACTTT. Protein product: CAWTAQGNSPLHF. Full variable domain (rest looked up from reference TRBV30 and TRBJ1-6): SQTIHQWPATLVQPVGSPLSLECTVEGTSNPNLYWYRQAAGRGLQLLFYSVGIGQISSEVPQNLSASRPQDRQFILSSKKLLLSDSGFYLCAWTAQGNSPLHFGNGTRLTVT.

The chain joins TRBV7-2 to TRBJ2-7; 8 bases align to TRBD1. This CDR3 is 15 amino acids long. After removal of 3 bases from V and 6 bases from J, the junction contained 10 bases not matched to a gene. Germline CDR1 reads SGHTA; CDR2 reads FQGNSA. This CDR3 reads CASSFRATGQAEQYF. CDR3 bases: TGTGCCAGCAGCTTCAGGGCGACGGGACAGGCCGAGCAGTACTTC.

The rearrangement joins TRBV28 to TRBJ1-5, with no clear D. The CDR3 totals 11 residues. V was clipped by 4 bases and J by 9 bases, with 7 bases between them. Per the germline V gene, CDR1 is MDHEN and CDR2 is SYDVKM. The CDR3 bases are TGTGCCAGCAGTTCCTATTGGCCCCAGCATTTT. Translation gives CASSSYWPQHF.

This clone was counted a single time. The chain recombines TRBV28 with TRBJ1-4; 7 nucleotides agree with TRBD1. The CDR3 extends over 13 amino acids. Per germline, CDR1 MDHEN and CDR2 SYDVKM. V shed 4 bases and J 7 bases; nucleotides not matched to a gene: 3. CDR3 amino acids: CASSWGTAEKLFF. CDR3 in DNA: TGTGCCAGCAGTTGGGGGACAGCTGAAAAACTGTTTTTT.

The genes are TRBV6-2 or TRBV6-3 and TRBJ2-7, with 7 bases lining up with TRBD1. The CDR3 contains 15 residues. Germline V gene data show CDR1 as MNHEY and CDR2 as SVGEGT. J was trimmed by 5 bases and V by 6 bases; bases with no gene match: 13. Here the CDR3 DNA reads TGTGCCAGCAGCCTCGATTGGACAGGTCTCCACGAGCAGTACTTC. Amino acid sequence: CASSLDWTGLHEQYF.

The genes are TRBV5-1 and TRBJ2-7, with 10 bases aligning to TRBD1. This CDR3 spans 15 amino acids. Losses at the gene ends were 4 bases for V and 3 bases for J; bases not matched to a gene: 7. The germline gives CDR1 SGHRS, CDR2 YFSETQ. CDR3 region: CASSNRQGAYYEQYF. The CDR3 region has the DNA TGCGCCAGCAGCAACCGACAGGGGGCTTACTACGAGCAGTACTTC.

The chain joins TRBV2 to TRBJ2-1; D may be TRBD1 (5 bases). This CDR3 comprises 14 residues. The V gene lost 5 bases and the J gene lost 7 bases, with 15 bases spanning the gap. CDR1 and CDR2 from the germline V gene are SNHLY and FYNNEI. This CDR3 reads CASSPREGHNEQFF. The DNA of the CDR3 is TGTGCCAGCAGTCCCAGGGAAGGCCATAATGAGCAGTTCTTC.

This chain uses TRBV7-8 with TRBJ2-7, with 8 positions matching TRBD1. Germline loops: CDR1 SGHVS, CDR2 FQNEAQ. Trimming cost V 3 bases and J 6 bases; bases outside gene matches: 10. The CDR3 consists of 15 residues. CDR3 protein: CASSFDGQGQGEQYF. The CDR3 DNA is TGTGCCAGCAGCTTCGACGGACAGGGCCAAGGCGAGCAGTACTTC.

CDR3 protein: CATSRQEGALQPQHF. The CDR3 DNA sequence: TGTGCCACCAGCAGACAAGAGGGGGCTCTTCAGCCCCAGCATTTT. This chain joins TRBV15 and TRBJ1-5; 7 bases map to TRBD1. V dropped 2 bases and J dropped 6; count of bases not matched to a gene: 7. CDR1 is LNHNV, CDR2 YYDKDF, per germline (reference sequence). The CDR3 consists of 15 residues.

The chain joins TRBV7-2 to TRBJ2-1; TRBD2 aligns across 14 bases. The CDR3 runs to 17 residues. Per the germline V gene, CDR1 is SGHTA and CDR2 is FQGNSA. With 5 bases clipped from V and 2 bases from J, the junction kept 5 bases outside the gene matches. This CDR3 is CASSTRLAGGPYNEQFF. DNA of the CDR3: TGTGCCAGCAGCACCCGACTAGCGGGGGGGCCCTACAATGAGCAGTTCTTC.

The chain joins TRBV27 to TRBJ2-1; no reliable D call. Between the trimmed V and J ends, which lost 3 bases and 1 base, there was a span of 7 bases. Germline V lookup: CDR1 MNHEY, CDR2 SMNVEV (reference sequence). The CDR3 contains 14 residues. DNA for the CDR3: TGTGCCAGCAGTTTGGGCCAATCCTACAATGAGCAGTTCTTC. This codes for CASSLGQSYNEQFF.

The genes are TRBV4-1 and TRBJ2-3; maybe TRBD2 (7 bases). From germline, CDR1 is MGHRA and CDR2 YSYEKL. V lost 1 base and J lost 0, with 14 bases in between. This CDR3 comprises 17 residues. The CDR3 is CASSQAYGGPSTDTQYF. The CDR3 nucleotides are TGCGCCAGCAGCCAAGCCTACGGGGGGCCTAGCACAGATACGCAGTATTTT.

CDR3 nucleotides: TGTGCCAGCAGCTTAGGCAGGGTAGCCAAAAACATTCAGTACTTC. Its protein is CASSLGRVAKNIQYF. The gene calls are TRBV13 and TRBJ2-4; perhaps TRBD1 as D (5 bases). This CDR3 contains 15 residues. V lost 0 bases and J lost 0, with 6 bases in between. Germline loops: CDR1 PRHDT, CDR2 FYEKMQ (reference sequence).

The V call is TRBV6-2 or TRBV6-3, the J call TRBJ2-7; D is undetermined. Between the trimmed V and J ends, which lost 2 bases and 3 bases, there was a span of 5 bases. Germline-derived CDR1 and CDR2 are MNHEY and SVGEGT. There are 12 residues in the CDR3. CDR3 sequence: CASSYESYEQYF. In DNA, the CDR3 is TGTGCCAGCAGTTACGAGAGCTACGAGCAGTACTTC.

The chain couples TRBV24-1 to TRBJ2-1, with 11 bases aligning to TRBD2. Germline values: CDR1 KGHDR, CDR2 SFDVKD. The CDR3 covers 16 residues. The V segment lost 8 bases and the J segment 9 bases; nucleotides outside the gene matches: 14. The CDR3 loop reads CATMGPLAGGAGEQFF. The CDR3 coding sequence is TGTGCCACCATGGGGCCTCTAGCGGGGGGAGCTGGTGAGCAGTTCTTC.

The V and J genes are TRBV29-1 and TRBJ2-4; D is perhaps TRBD1 (6 bases). Germline V CDR1 and CDR2: SQVTM, ANQGSEA. V lost 6 bases and J lost 2, with 11 bases in between. The CDR3 is made up of 13 amino acids. The CDR3 is CSVRGLSKNIQYF. Written as DNA, the CDR3 is TGCAGCGTCAGGGGTTTATCCAAAAACATTCAGTACTTC.

The chain has TRBV7-9 and TRBJ1-2; tentative D call: TRBD1 (5 bases). The V end was cut by 8 bases, the J end by 7 bases, with 17 bases between. The length of the CDR3 is 13 residues. CDR1 and CDR2 from the germline V gene are SEHNR and FQNEAQ (reference sequence). CDR3 bases: TGTGCCAGCGGTTGGGGGGGGAGCGGTGGCTACACCTTC. It codes for CASGWGGSGGYTF.

The V gene is TRBV7-6, the J gene TRBJ1-5; no reliable D call. CDR3 size: 15 residues. V lost 1 base and J 0 bases, leaving 7 bases between the germline ends. Per germline, CDR1 SGHVS and CDR2 FNYEAQ. CDR3 nucleotides: TGTGCCAGCAGCTTAGGGTCGGGTAGCAATCAGCCCCAGCATTTT. This sequence encodes CASSLGSGSNQPQHF.

The chain couples TRBV18 to TRBJ1-6; D is ambiguous. CDR1 is KGHSH, CDR2 LQKENI, per germline. The CDR3 is 14 residues long. V lost 3 bases, J lost 8 bases, and 11 bases lay in between. In nucleotides, the CDR3 is TGTGCCAGCTCACCGTCGGGTCTAGATTCACCCCTCCACTTT. Translation: CASSPSGLDSPLHF.

This rearrangement joins TRBV11-2 to TRBJ2-1, with 9 bases that match TRBD2. The V segment lost 6 bases and the J segment 1 base; nucleotides outside the gene matches: 4. Germline-derived CDR1 and CDR2 are SGHAT and FQNNGV. There are 15 residues in the CDR3. The chain's CDR3 is CASSLSGGSYNEQFF. CDR3 DNA: TGTGCCAGCAGTTTAAGCGGGGGGTCCTACAATGAGCAGTTCTTC.

The V and J genes are TRBV6-6 and TRBJ2-1; D is possibly TRBD1 (6 bases). Germline V gene lookup returns CDR1 MNHNY and CDR2 SVGAGI (reference sequence). This CDR3 contains 12 residues. V was pared by 7 bases and J by 6 bases, with 10 bases between. The DNA of the CDR3 is TGTGCCAGCAACGTACAGGGCAATGAGCAGTTCTTC. This encodes CASNVQGNEQFF.

V gene TRBV5-5 combines with J gene TRBJ2-3, with no clear D. V was shortened by 6 bases and J by 2 bases, with 16 bases between the two germline ends. CDR3 length equals 15 residues. Per the germline V gene, CDR1 is SGHKS and CDR2 is YYEKEE (reference sequence). This CDR3 is CASTPLGLYTDTQYF. The DNA of the CDR3 is TGTGCCAGCACCCCGTTGGGCTTGTACACAGATACGCAGTATTTT.

This clone was recorded a few times. This rearrangement joins TRBV6-2 or TRBV6-3 to TRBJ1-1; 7 bases fit TRBD1. There are 15 residues in the CDR3. The germline V gene has CDR1 MNHEY and CDR2 SVGEGT. V dropped 6 bases and J dropped 6; count of bases not matched to a gene: 13. CDR3 protein: CASSRPPGQNAEAFF. CDR3 bases: TGTGCCAGCAGCCGACCCCCGGGACAGAATGCTGAAGCTTTCTTT.

CDR3 nucleotides: TGTGCCAGTAGACTGGGACAGAACAATCAGCCCCAGCATTTT. Protein product: CASRLGQNNQPQHF. The gene calls are TRBV19 and TRBJ1-5; the match to TRBD1 covers 7 bases. The CDR3 runs 14 residues. The V segment lost 6 bases and the J segment 3 bases; nucleotides outside the gene matches: 5. CDR1 LNHDA and CDR2 SQIVND come from the germline V gene (reference sequence).

The chain employs TRBV7-2 and TRBJ2-1; D remains unclear. Germline values: CDR1 SGHTA, CDR2 FQGNSA. The length of the CDR3 is 14 residues. The germline V and J ends were trimmed by 1 base and 13 bases, with 17 bases remaining between them. CDR3 coding DNA: TGTGCCAGCAGCTTAGGGTCCGACTTATCTCACCAGTTCTTC. Translation: CASSLGSDLSHQFF. The variable domain in full, with the rest retrieved from reference TRBV7-2 and TRBJ2-1, is GAGVSQSPSNKVTEKGKDVELRCDPISGHTALYWYRQSLGQGLEFLIYFQGNSAPDKSGLPSDRFSAERTGGSVSTLTIQRTQQEDSAVYLCASSLGSDLSHQFFGPGTRLTVL.

The rearrangement joins TRBV24-1 to TRBJ2-1; TRBD1 aligns across 7 bases. V was pared by 1 base and J by 7 bases, with 12 bases of the junction left unmatched. The CDR3 loop spans 17 amino acids. Germline CDR1 is KGHDR and CDR2 is SFDVKD. The CDR3 sequence: CATSDLKGGSGWNEQFF. CDR3 coding DNA: TGTGCCACCAGTGATTTAAAAGGGGGCTCGGGTTGGAATGAGCAGTTCTTC.

The chain employs TRBV7-2 and TRBJ2-7, with 9 bases fitting TRBD1. Germline assignment: CDR1 SGHTA and CDR2 FQGNSA. The CDR3 loop spans 17 amino acids. Losses at the gene ends were 4 bases for V and 0 bases for J; bases not matched to a gene: 10. This chain's CDR3 is CASSSGYPGQGSYEQYF. CDR3 coding DNA: TGTGCCAGCAGCTCCGGTTACCCGGGACAGGGCTCCTACGAGCAGTACTTC.